The 31 T cell receptor beta chains listed next were all sequenced from one sample in a study of T-cell reconstitution after alpha-beta-depleted transplantation in children. Researchers prepared the TCRbeta library using unique molecular identifiers, the study reports. TCRdb reprocessed the PCR reads via MiXCR and lists one record per CDR3 protein. The data hold hundreds of thousands of distinct CDR3 sequences, with approximately 10% observed a single time. The specimen comprised PBMCs, sampled before TCRalphabeta/CD19-depleted stem cell transplant. The receptors shown here come from a child younger than two with acute myeloid leukemia, due to receive a stem cell transplant.

This clonotype was seen at least ten times. This chain links TRBV5-5 with TRBJ2-5; TRBD1 is a possible D gene (5 bases). Germline CDR1 and CDR2: SGHKS and YYEKEE (reference sequence). V was pared by 2 bases and J by 0 bases, with 11 bases between. This CDR3 spans 15 amino acids. CDR3 in amino acids: CASSLVWGYQETQYF. CDR3 DNA: TGTGCCAGCAGCTTAGTCTGGGGCTACCAAGAGACCCAGTACTTC.

The table lists this clonotype with many counts. V usage is TRBV5-1 and J usage is TRBJ1-1; D perhaps matches TRBD1 (5 bases). Trimming removed 0 bases from V and 6 bases from J, with 18 bases in between. The germline gives CDR1 SGHRS, CDR2 YFSETQ. The CDR3 contains 16 residues. The CDR3 DNA reads TGCGCCAGCAGCTTGGCCGGCGAGGGGAGGTTCGCTGAAGCTTTCTTT. Translating gives CASSLAGEGRFAEAFF.

Note on this clonotype: Given a much more abundant clone one base away, this may be a read error. The chain uses TRBV5-1 and TRBJ1-2; TRBD1 matches at 7 bases. The germline CDR1 and CDR2 sequences are SGHRS and YFSETQ. The CDR3 is 12 residues long. Written as DNA, the CDR3 is TGCACCAGCAGCATAGAGGGGGCTGGCTACACCTTC. Its translation: CTSSIEGAGYTF.

This clonotype was seen repeatedly, ten times or more. CDR3 coding DNA: TGTGCCAGCAGCACGAACAGCGGCCCGGGGCATTTT. Translation gives CASSTNSGPGHF. The J gene is TRBJ1-5, the V gene TRBV12-3 or TRBV12-4; D call uncertain. The V gene lost 6 bases and the J gene lost 15 bases, with 18 bases spanning the gap. CDR3 length: 12 amino acids.

Details on this clonotype: A clone one base away is much larger, so this may be a read error. The rearrangement joins TRBV4-2 to TRBJ1-1, with TRBD1 as a possible D gene (5 bases). Germline V gene lookup returns CDR1 LGHNA and CDR2 YNFKEQ. The CDR3 runs 13 residues. The CDR3, as DNA: TGTGCCAGGAGCCGTGGGGGACGCACTGAAGCTTTCTTT. Its protein product is CARSRGGRTEAFF.

The chain uses TRBV9 and TRBJ2-5; 10 bases map to TRBD2. V lost 4 bases, J lost 1 base, and 10 bases stayed unmatched. The CDR3 runs to 17 residues. Germline CDR1 is SGDLS and CDR2 is YYNGEE. For the CDR3, the DNA is TGTGCCAGCAGCTTCCGGGGACTAGCGCTATTCCAAGAGACCCAGTACTTC. Translation: CASSFRGLALFQETQYF. Drawing the rest from reference TRBV9 and TRBJ2-5, the complete variable domain is DSGVTQTPKHLITATGQRVTLRCSPRSGDLSVYWYQQSLDQGLQFLIQYYNGEERAKGNILERFSAQQFPDLHSELNLSSLELGDSALYFCASSFRGLALFQETQYFGPGTRLLVL.

This clonotype was detected ten times or more. This rearrangement joins TRBV11-2 to TRBJ2-5; a possible D gene is TRBD1 (7 bases). V lost 3 bases and J lost 7, with 12 bases in between. This CDR3 has 13 amino acids. Germline CDR1 and CDR2: SGHAT and FQNNGV. CDR3 bases: TGTGCCAGCAGCTTCGGGGGACAGTTGACCCAGTACTTC. This sequence encodes CASSFGGQLTQYF. The entire variable domain, with the rest obtained from reference TRBV11-2 and TRBJ2-5, is as follows: EAGVAQSPRYKIIEKRQSVAFWCNPISGHATLYWYQQILGQGPKLLIQFQNNGVVDDSQLPKDRFSAERLKGVDSTLKIQPAKLEDSAVYLCASSFGGQLTQYFGPGTRLLVL.

This clonotype has at least ten counts. V and J are TRBV12-3 or TRBV12-4 and TRBJ2-3; D remains unclear. Trimming left V 5 bases short and J 2 bases short, with 14 bases between. The CDR3 loop spans 15 amino acids. The CDR3 region is CASSLSATHTDTQYF. CDR3 nucleotide sequence: TGTGCCAGCAGTCTAAGCGCTACACACACAGATACGCAGTATTTT.

This clonotype occurred many times. The chain links TRBV29-1 to TRBJ1-1, with D perhaps matching TRBD1 (5 bases). The V gene's germline CDR1 is SQVTM and CDR2 ANQGSEA. Trimming took off 6 bases at V and 1 base at J, with 12 bases between the two ends. The CDR3 runs to 13 residues. This chain's CDR3 is CSVSSTANTEAFF. The CDR3 nucleotides are TGCAGCGTATCATCGACAGCGAACACTGAAGCTTTCTTT.

The chain recombines TRBV5-5 with TRBJ2-3; the match to TRBD1 covers 7 bases. Germline values: CDR1 SGHKS, CDR2 YYEKEE (reference sequence). The CDR3 length is 16 residues. The V and J ends lost 2 bases and 4 bases, in that order; junction bases with no gene match: 10. The CDR3 DNA reads as TGTGCCAGCAGCTTTCCTTGGCAGGGGGTGGCAGATACGCAGTATTTT. Translated: CASSFPWQGVADTQYF.

This clonotype occurred many times. J is TRBJ2-5 and V is TRBV20-1; TRBD2 matches at 7 bases. CDR3 size: 14 residues. Germline V gives CDR1 DFQATT, CDR2 SNEGSKA (reference sequence). V was clipped by 6 bases and J by 5 bases; unmatched bases: 12. This CDR3 reads CSALKGAGLETQYF. Here the CDR3 DNA reads TGCAGTGCCCTGAAGGGAGCGGGGCTTGAGACCCAGTACTTC.

This clonotype was recorded only once. The chain links TRBV12-3 or TRBV12-4 to TRBJ1-2, with a tentative D call TRBD1 (5 bases). The V and J ends lost 6 bases and 7 bases respectively, with 18 bases between them. The CDR3 covers 14 residues. The CDR3 loop is CASSPFTGDGGYTF. The CDR3 nucleotides read TGTGCCAGCAGCCCATTTACGGGGGACGGTGGCTACACCTTC.

In its sample, this clonotype was seen many times. V usage is TRBV20-1 and J usage is TRBJ1-2, with D possibly matching TRBD1 (5 bases). In germline, CDR1 is DFQATT, CDR2 SNEGSKA (reference sequence). V dropped 6 bases and J dropped 3 bases, with 14 bases sitting between them. CDR3 length: 13 residues. The CDR3: CSAPSRVDYGYTF. The CDR3 DNA follows: TGCAGTGCCCCGAGCAGGGTGGACTATGGCTACACCTTC.

Comment on this clonotype: Germline is not matched at one junction end, which may reflect a read error. The rearrangement uses TRBV7-3 and TRBJ2-1; D is unresolved. The length of the CDR3 is 14 residues. Germline V lookup: CDR1 SGHTA, CDR2 FQGTGA. This chain's CDR3 is CASSLSGSYNGQFF. The CDR3 DNA sequence: TGTGCCAGCAGCTTAAGCGGCTCCTACAATGGGCAGTTCTTC.

This clonotype was seen a handful of times. The chain joins TRBV9 to TRBJ2-3; TRBD2 agrees at 12 bases. J lost 2 bases, V lost 2 bases, and 3 bases had no gene match. The CDR3 runs to 16 residues. Germline lookup yields CDR1 SGDLS and CDR2 YYNGEE. CDR3 amino acids: CASSVGLAGITDTQYF. The CDR3 DNA reads TGTGCCAGCAGCGTCGGACTAGCGGGAATCACAGATACGCAGTATTTT.

At least ten counts were recorded for this clonotype. The genes are TRBV10-3 and TRBJ2-7, with 10 bases lining up with TRBD1. CDR1 and CDR2 (germline): ENHRY, SYGVKD. The length of the CDR3 is 13 residues. V shed 10 bases, J shed 4 bases, and the junction held 7 bases outside the gene matches. CDR3 bases: TGTGCCACCGTCCGGGACAGGGGATACGAGCAGTACTTC. Translating gives CATVRDRGYEQYF.

This clonotype was seen at least ten times. The chain has TRBV13 and TRBJ2-3; 9 bases are shared with TRBD1. CDR1 and CDR2 from the germline V gene are PRHDT and FYEKMQ (reference sequence). This CDR3 region has 16 residues. The junction had 7 bases not matched to a gene; V was cut back by 4 bases and J by 2 bases. CDR3 protein: CASSSGTGPITDTQYF. In DNA, the CDR3 is TGTGCCAGCAGCTCAGGGACAGGGCCTATCACAGATACGCAGTATTTT.

This clonotype has at least ten counts. The CDR3 bases are TGTGCCAGTAGTCCTCCAGGAAGCTATGGCTACACCTTC. As protein: CASSPPGSYGYTF. The chain is built from TRBV19 and TRBJ1-2; D gene unclear. Germline-derived CDR1 and CDR2 are LNHDA and SQIVND (reference sequence). Trimming took off 5 bases at V and 4 bases at J, with 11 bases between the two ends. The CDR3 length is 13 residues. Full variable domain (rest looked up from reference TRBV19 and TRBJ1-2): DGGITQSPKYLFRKEGQNVTLSCEQNLNHDAMYWYRQDPGQGLRLIYYSQIVNDFQKGDIAEGYSVSREKKESFPLTVTSAQKNPTAFYLCASSPPGSYGYTFGSGTRLTVV.

At least ten counts were recorded for this clonotype. The chain recombines TRBV20-1 with TRBJ1-2; D is unclear. The germline CDR1 and CDR2 sequences are DFQATT and SNEGSKA (reference sequence). The CDR3 runs 13 residues. V lost 1 base and J 4 bases, leaving 10 bases between the germline ends. CDR3 sequence: CSARATYPYGYTF. The CDR3 DNA follows: TGCAGTGCTAGAGCCACCTACCCCTATGGCTACACCTTC.

The chain has TRBV5-1 and TRBJ2-1, with D perhaps matching TRBD1 (5 bases). V lost 2 bases to trimming and J lost 9 bases, with 21 bases between them. This CDR3 has 16 residues. Looked up from germline, CDR1 is SGHRS and CDR2 is YFSETQ. For the CDR3, the DNA is TGCGCCAGCAGCTTTTCCCCCCAGGGAACCGGCAGTGAGCAGTTCTTC. Protein: CASSFSPQGTGSEQFF.

This clonotype was observed many times. CDR3 nucleotides: TGCGCCAGCAGCCTGGGACGGACCAACTATGGCTACACCTTC. It encodes CASSLGRTNYGYTF. V gene TRBV5-1 combines with J gene TRBJ1-2, with D possibly TRBD1 on 5 matching bases. Germline-derived CDR1 and CDR2 are SGHRS and YFSETQ. V was clipped by 4 bases and J by 2 bases, with 12 bases between them. CDR3 length equals 14 residues.

This clonotype was found many times. The chain is built from TRBV10-3 and TRBJ2-5; no reliable D call. The CDR3 loop spans 13 amino acids. CDR1 and CDR2 (germline): ENHRY, SYGVKD. Deletions cut 2 bases from V and 3 bases from J, with 7 bases between. CDR3 sequence reads: CAISETGKETQYF. In nucleotides, the CDR3 is TGTGCCATCAGTGAGACCGGTAAAGAGACCCAGTACTTC.

This clonotype was seen a few times. V and J are TRBV3-1 and TRBJ2-3; a weak D match, TRBD2 (6 bases). The CDR3 covers 15 residues. From germline, CDR1 is LGHDT and CDR2 YNNKEL (reference sequence). V lost 4 bases and J lost 3, with 14 bases in between. Here the CDR3 reads CASSLLRTKTDTQYF. The CDR3 DNA reads TGTGCCAGCAGCCTCCTCAGGACTAAAACAGATACGCAGTATTTT.

This clonotype was seen at least ten times. In DNA form, the CDR3 reads TGTGCCAGCAGTTACCGGGACAGCACCTACGAGCAGTACTTC. It is translated as CASSYRDSTYEQYF. The chain combines TRBV6-2 or TRBV6-3 with TRBJ2-7; TRBD1 aligns across 7 bases. From germline, CDR1 is MNHEY and CDR2 SVGEGT. The CDR3 is 14 amino acids. After removal of 2 bases from V and 2 bases from J, the junction contained 3 bases not matched to a gene.

This clonotype was seen at least ten times. The chain combines TRBV7-2 with TRBJ2-7, with D maybe TRBD2 (6 bases). Germline values: CDR1 SGHTA, CDR2 FQGNSA. The V and J ends lost 2 bases and 0 bases respectively, with 11 bases between them. This CDR3 comprises 15 residues. CDR3 nucleotides: TGTGCCAGCAGCTTAATGCTCGGGGGCTCCTACGAGCAGTACTTC. Its protein product is CASSLMLGGSYEQYF.

This clonotype has ten or more counts. This chain connects TRBV20-1 to TRBJ2-3, with D uncertain. CDR3 size: 14 residues. The germline V and J ends were trimmed by 0 bases and 5 bases, with 12 bases remaining between them. The germline V gene encodes CDR1 DFQATT and CDR2 SNEGSKA (reference sequence). CDR3 nucleotides: TGCAGTGCTAGAGATTTACGGGCCGGAGATACGCAGTATTTT. Translated, it gives CSARDLRAGDTQYF.

The V gene is TRBV5-6, the J gene TRBJ2-1, with D maybe TRBD2 (6 bases). V was trimmed by 3 bases and J by 5 bases, leaving 15 bases between them. The germline V gene has CDR1 SGHDT and CDR2 YYEEEE. The CDR3 extends over 15 amino acids. CDR3 sequence: CASSWAGSPHNEQFF. CDR3 nucleotides: TGTGCCAGCAGCTGGGCGGGATCCCCCCACAATGAGCAGTTCTTC.

Concerning this clonotype itself: A much larger clone differs by one base, so this may be a read error. The chain recombines TRBV25-1 with TRBJ1-5; maybe TRBD1 (5 bases). Germline loops: CDR1 MGHDK, CDR2 SYGVNS. The CDR3 is 18 residues long. Here the CDR3 reads CASRERGPPASPHQPQHF. The CDR3 DNA is TGTGCCAGCCGTGAACGGGGCCCTCCCGCTAGTCCCCACCAGCCCCAGCATTTT.

This clonotype was recorded at least ten times. The chain carries TRBV20-1 and TRBJ1-3, with D hard to call. Germline V gene lookup returns CDR1 DFQATT and CDR2 SNEGSKA (reference sequence). This CDR3 spans 13 amino acids. CDR3 coding DNA: TGCACCCCCCTTGGGATCTCTGGAAACACCATATATTTT. Protein sequence: CTPLGISGNTIYF.

This clonotype was counted at least ten times. The CDR3 region is CASSRTTSGVNNEQFF. The CDR3 coding sequence is TGCGCCAGCAGCCGAACGACTAGCGGGGTAAACAATGAGCAGTTCTTC. The rearrangement links TRBV5-1 to TRBJ2-1; TRBD2 agrees at 11 bases. CDR3 length equals 16 residues. V shed 4 bases, J shed 5 bases, and the junction held 8 bases outside the gene matches. The germline CDR1 and CDR2 sequences are SGHRS and YFSETQ.

As regards this clonotype: The junction shows a germline mismatch at one end, possibly a read error. The rearrangement uses TRBV12-3 or TRBV12-4 and TRBJ2-3; D tentatively fits TRBD1 or TRBD2 (6 bases each). The CDR3 has 12 amino acids. The CDR3 sequence: CDSSLGGDTQYF. CDR3 sequence (DNA): TGTGACAGCAGTTTAGGGGGGGATACGCAGTATTTT.